Included here is one T cell receptor beta chain sequence, with context. Study processing details: The authors estimated nucleated cell counts from reference gene primer amplification. Sequencing used immunoSEQ multiplex PCR; TCRdb keeps in-frame clones, though not all of them. That table furnishes V, J and clone size, whereas the DNA furnished D and trimming. The sample shows 150,000 to 200,000 clones, approximately 91% of them seen only once. The sample is drawn from a study of blood T cell repertoires in COVID-19. Across the study: COVID-19 samples, acute and convalescent, were from the United States, Italy and Spain. The cDNA or gDNA used as material had been derived from T cells, B-cell-depleted T cells, or PBMCs.

The V end was cut by 0 bases, the J end by 12 bases, with 9 bases between. CDR3 length: 12 amino acids. Germline values: CDR1 LNHNV, CDR2 YYDKDF (reference sequence). Enrolled during active infection, Seattle patients were then followed longitudinally. The sequenced material came from peripheral blood. This sequence was found in a young man with COVID-19, enrolled during active disease. The J gene is TRBJ2-1, the V gene TRBV15; D unresolved. The CDR3 spells CATSRDWLGQFF. Here the CDR3 DNA reads TGTGCCACCAGCAGAGATTGGCTTGGGCAGTTCTTC.